The sample holds a few counts of the clone carrying this T cell receptor (beta chain). The data were obtained in a study of human T cells and chemical hapten exposure. CDR3 length: 16 residues. V shed 6 bases and J 6 bases; nucleotides not matched to a gene: 14. Germline values: CDR1 DFQATT, CDR2 SNEGSKA (reference sequence). Time point indicated: patch test 1, 2 weeks after DPC sensitization. Treatment noted: therapeutic diphenylcyclopropenone sensitization with weekly scalp DPC. Whole blood, unfractionated, served as the material for total RNA extraction. In TCRdb, the RACE reads were re-called with MiXCR into one record per CDR3 protein. The sample comprises about 380,000 distinct CDR3 sequences, approximately 5.1% of which are singletons, and around 2.3% rests with the top ten.

The starting material was whole blood, obtained in connection with sensitization to the hapten diphenylcyclopropenone (DPC). The chain links TRBV20-1 to TRBJ2-3; TRBD2 agrees at 11 bases. The receptor was isolated from a woman aged 50 to 60 with alopecia areata. Some clones in this sample may be carry-over from other donors' samples. In DNA, the CDR3 is TGCAGTGCCAGGCCCTTAGCGGGGGGGGAATGGGATACGCAGTATTTT. It yields the protein CSARPLAGGEWDTQYF.